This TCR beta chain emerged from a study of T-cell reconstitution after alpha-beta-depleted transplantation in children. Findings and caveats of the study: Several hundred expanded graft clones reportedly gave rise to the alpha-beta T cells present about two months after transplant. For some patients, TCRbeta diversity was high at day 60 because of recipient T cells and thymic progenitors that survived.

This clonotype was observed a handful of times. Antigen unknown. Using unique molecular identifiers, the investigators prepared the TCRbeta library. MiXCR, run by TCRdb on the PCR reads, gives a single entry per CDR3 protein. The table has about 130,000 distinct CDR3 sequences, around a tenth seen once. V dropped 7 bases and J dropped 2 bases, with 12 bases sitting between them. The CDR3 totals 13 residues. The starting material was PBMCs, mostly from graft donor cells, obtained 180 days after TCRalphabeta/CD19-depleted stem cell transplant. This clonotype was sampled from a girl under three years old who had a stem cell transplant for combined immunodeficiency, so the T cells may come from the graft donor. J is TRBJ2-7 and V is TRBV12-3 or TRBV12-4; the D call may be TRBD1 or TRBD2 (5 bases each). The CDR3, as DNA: TGTGCCAGCAACATCGAGGGGACCTACGAGCAGTACTTC. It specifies CASNIEGTYEQYF.